The 9 T cell receptor beta chains given below trace back to one sample, sequenced in a study of regulatory T cells in long-lasting Graves disease. Building of the TCR beta libraries involved iRepertoire HTBI primers and Arm-PCR of CDR3 regions. TCRdb itself ran the multiplex PCR reads through MiXCR, one entry per CDR3 protein. The sample includes roughly 500,000 distinct CDR3 sequences, about 14% seen only once; the top ten take 10%. Time point meaning: newly diagnosed GD, antithyroid drugs for less than 3 months. PBMCs were the source of the RNA used for TCR sequencing. These records were also assigned to another study, of T cells in Graves' hyperthyroidism and ophthalmopathy.

The sample was peripheral blood mononuclear cells (PBMCs), taken at new diagnosis, from a patient treated with antithyroid drugs. The source of these receptors is a man younger than 45 with Graves disease.

This clonotype was observed at least ten times. The chain is built from TRBV7-9 and TRBJ2-3; 7 bases map to TRBD1. The germline gives CDR1 SEHNR, CDR2 FQNEAQ (reference sequence). The CDR3 is made up of 15 amino acids. With V trimmed by 3 bases and J by 7 bases, 10 bases remained unmatched. Written as DNA, the CDR3 is TGTGCCAGCAGCTTTGAGGGACAGAGACTTTATACGCAGTATTTT. Amino acids: CASSFEGQRLYTQYF. Variable domain in full (rest from reference TRBV7-9 and TRBJ2-3): DTGVSQNPRHKITKRGQNVTFRCDPISEHNRLYWYRQTLGQGPEFLTYFQNEAQLEKSRLLSDRFSAERPKGSFSTLEIQRTEQGDSAMYLCASSFEGQRLYTQYFGPGTRLTVL.

This clonotype was counted ten times or more. The CDR3 nucleotides read TGTGCCAGCTCCACTTGGACAGAGCGATCCTACGAGCAGTACTTC. This gives the protein CASSTWTERSYEQYF. This chain uses TRBV2 with TRBJ2-7; weak D call: TRBD1 (6 bases). From germline, CDR1 is SNHLY and CDR2 FYNNEI. Deletions cut 8 bases from V and 1 base from J, with 18 bases between. The CDR3 has 15 amino acids.

A remark on this clonotype: An end of the junction does not agree with germline; a read error may underlie this. The chain recombines TRBV29-1 with TRBJ2-1, with 14 bases fitting TRBD2. Germline-derived CDR1 and CDR2 are SQVTM and ANQGSEA. The CDR3 has 16 residues. The CDR3 is CNVERLAGGLGNEQFF. CDR3 bases: TGCAACGTTGAGAGACTAGCGGGAGGGCTTGGGAATGAGCAGTTCTTC.

The table lists this clonotype with many counts. The gene calls are TRBV29-1 and TRBJ2-5, with D uncertain. Germline V lookup: CDR1 SQVTM, CDR2 ANQGSEA. V gave up 7 bases and J gave up 5 bases, with 14 bases separating them. The CDR3 spans 12 residues. CDR3 coding DNA: TGCAGCGCCTGCTGGGGTGGGGAGACCCAGTACTTC. This codes for CSACWGGETQYF.

This clonotype was counted ten times or more. This chain links TRBV7-6 with TRBJ2-5, with 9 nucleotides matching TRBD2. J gave up 5 bases and V 5 bases, and 12 bases lay outside the gene matches. This CDR3 has 16 amino acids. CDR1 is SGHVS, CDR2 FNYEAQ, per germline. CDR3 sequence reads: CASSNPLAGRGETQYF. The CDR3, as DNA: TGTGCCAGCAGCAACCCTCTAGCGGGACGCGGGGAGACCCAGTACTTC. Supplemented by reference TRBV7-6 and TRBJ2-5, the full variable domain reads GAGVSQSPRYKVTKRGQDVALRCDPISGHVSLYWYRQALGQGPEFLTYFNYEAQQDKSGLPNDRFSAERPEGSISTLTIQRTEQRDSAMYRCASSNPLAGRGETQYFGPGTRLLVL.

This clonotype has at least ten counts. This chain joins TRBV7-9 and TRBJ2-7, with 8 bases matching TRBD1. The CDR3 has 14 amino acids. Germline CDR1 reads SEHNR; CDR2 reads FQNEAQ (reference sequence). The J segment lost 9 bases and the V segment lost 3 bases, leaving 10 bases of the junction unmatched. The CDR3 DNA follows: TGTGCCAGCAGCTTCCCCCAGGGGGCGGCTCGGCAGTACTTC. It yields the protein CASSFPQGAARQYF.

The sample holds many counts of this clonotype. The chain employs TRBV5-1 and TRBJ2-1; TRBD2 agrees at 9 bases. V lost 0 bases and J lost 4; bases outside the gene matches: 8. Germline V gene lookup returns CDR1 SGHRS and CDR2 YFSETQ. The CDR3 loop spans 17 amino acids. Here the CDR3 reads CASSLASRLAEYNEQFF. The CDR3 coding sequence is TGCGCCAGCAGCTTGGCCTCAAGACTAGCGGAGTACAATGAGCAGTTCTTC.

This clonotype was seen ten or more times. CDR3 sequence: CASQQGKRAYNEQFF. CDR3 in DNA: TGTGCCAGCCAACAGGGGAAGAGGGCCTACAATGAGCAGTTCTTC. The J gene is TRBJ2-1, the V gene TRBV2, with 7 nucleotides matching TRBD1. The V and J ends lost 8 bases and 2 bases, in that order; junction bases with no gene match: 9. Per germline, CDR1 SNHLY and CDR2 FYNNEI. The CDR3 has 15 amino acids.

This chain joins TRBV4-2 and TRBJ2-7, with D maybe TRBD2 (5 bases). The ends were cut back, 0 bases at V and 4 bases at J, with 7 bases in the middle. The CDR3 consists of 13 residues. CDR1 and CDR2 from the germline V gene are LGHNA and YNFKEQ. Here the CDR3 DNA reads TGTGCCAGCAGCCAAGATAGGGAGTACGAGCAGTACTTC. As protein: CASSQDREYEQYF.